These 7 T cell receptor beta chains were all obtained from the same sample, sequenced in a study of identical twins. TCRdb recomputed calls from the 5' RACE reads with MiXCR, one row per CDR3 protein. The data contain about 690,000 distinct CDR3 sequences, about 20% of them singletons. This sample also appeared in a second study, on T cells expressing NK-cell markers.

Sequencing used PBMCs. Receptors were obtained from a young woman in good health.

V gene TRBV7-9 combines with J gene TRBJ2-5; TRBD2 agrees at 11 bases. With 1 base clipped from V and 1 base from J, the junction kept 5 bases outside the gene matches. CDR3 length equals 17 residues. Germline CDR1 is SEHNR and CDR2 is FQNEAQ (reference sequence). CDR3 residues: CASSLERLAGSQETQYF. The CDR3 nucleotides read TGTGCCAGCAGCTTAGAGAGACTAGCGGGGTCCCAAGAGACCCAGTACTTC.

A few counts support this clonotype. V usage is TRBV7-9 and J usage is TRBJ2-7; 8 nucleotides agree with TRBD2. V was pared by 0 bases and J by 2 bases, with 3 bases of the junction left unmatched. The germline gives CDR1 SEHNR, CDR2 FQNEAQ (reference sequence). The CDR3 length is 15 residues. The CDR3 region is CASSLAGTSPYEQYF. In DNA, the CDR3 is TGTGCCAGCAGCTTAGCCGGGACTAGTCCCTACGAGCAGTACTTC. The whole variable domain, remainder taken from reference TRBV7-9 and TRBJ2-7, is DTGVSQNPRHKITKRGQNVTFRCDPISEHNRLYWYRQTLGQGPEFLTYFQNEAQLEKSRLLSDRFSAERPKGSFSTLEIQRTEQGDSAMYLCASSLAGTSPYEQYFGPGTRLTVT.

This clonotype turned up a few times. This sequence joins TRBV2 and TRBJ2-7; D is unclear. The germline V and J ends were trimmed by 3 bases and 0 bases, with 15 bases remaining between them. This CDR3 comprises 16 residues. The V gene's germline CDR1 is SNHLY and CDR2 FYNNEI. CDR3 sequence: CASSEELGSGSYEQYF. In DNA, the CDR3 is TGTGCCAGCAGTGAGGAATTGGGATCGGGCTCCTACGAGCAGTACTTC.

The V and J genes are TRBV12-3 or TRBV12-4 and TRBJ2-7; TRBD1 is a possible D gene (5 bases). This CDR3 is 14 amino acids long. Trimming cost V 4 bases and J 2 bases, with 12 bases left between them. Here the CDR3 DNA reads TGTGCCAGCAGTTGGCACGACAGTACCTACGAGCAGTACTTC. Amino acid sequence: CASSWHDSTYEQYF.

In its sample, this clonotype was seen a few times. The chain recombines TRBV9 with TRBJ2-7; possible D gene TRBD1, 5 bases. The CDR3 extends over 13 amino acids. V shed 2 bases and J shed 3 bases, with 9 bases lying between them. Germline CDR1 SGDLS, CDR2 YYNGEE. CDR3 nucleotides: TGTGCCAGCAGCGTTTTCCAGGGCTACGAGCAGTACTTC. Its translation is CASSVFQGYEQYF.

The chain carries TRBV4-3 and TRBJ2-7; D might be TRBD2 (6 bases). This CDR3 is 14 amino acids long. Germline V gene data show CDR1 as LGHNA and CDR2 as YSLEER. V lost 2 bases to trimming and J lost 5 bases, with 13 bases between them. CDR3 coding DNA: TGCGCCAGCAGCCAACGGGGGTGGGGCGACGAGCAGTACTTC. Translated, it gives CASSQRGWGDEQYF.

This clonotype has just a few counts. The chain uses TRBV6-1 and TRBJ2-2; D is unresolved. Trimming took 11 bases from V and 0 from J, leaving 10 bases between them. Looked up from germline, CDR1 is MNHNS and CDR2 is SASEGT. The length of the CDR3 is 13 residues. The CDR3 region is CAVRPANTGELFF. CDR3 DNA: TGTGCCGTTCGCCCGGCGAACACCGGGGAGCTGTTTTTT.